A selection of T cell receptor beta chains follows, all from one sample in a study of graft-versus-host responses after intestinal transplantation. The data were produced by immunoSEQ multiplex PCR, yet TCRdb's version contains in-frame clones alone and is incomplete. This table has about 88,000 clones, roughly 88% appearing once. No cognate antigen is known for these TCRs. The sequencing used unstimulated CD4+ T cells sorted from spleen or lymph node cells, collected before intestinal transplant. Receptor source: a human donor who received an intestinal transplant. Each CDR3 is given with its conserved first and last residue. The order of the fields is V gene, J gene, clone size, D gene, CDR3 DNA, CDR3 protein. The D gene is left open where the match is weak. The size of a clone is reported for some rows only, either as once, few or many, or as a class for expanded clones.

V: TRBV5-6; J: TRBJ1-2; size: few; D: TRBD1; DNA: TGTGCCAGCAGCCTCGACAGGGTTTATGGCTACACCTTC; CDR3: CASSLDRVYGYTF
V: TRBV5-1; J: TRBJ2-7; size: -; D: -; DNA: TGCGCCAGCAGCTTCTCGGGGTACGAGCAGTACTTC; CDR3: CASSFSGYEQYF
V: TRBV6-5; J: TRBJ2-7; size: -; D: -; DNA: TGTGCCAGCAGTTACTCAGGGGCTGGCAGCGAGCAGTACTTC; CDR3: CASSYSGAGSEQYF
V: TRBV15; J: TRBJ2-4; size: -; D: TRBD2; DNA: TGTGCCACCAGCAGAGATCGGAAGACTAGCGGGGCGTCCAAAAACATTCAGTACTTC; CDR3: CATSRDRKTSGASKNIQYF
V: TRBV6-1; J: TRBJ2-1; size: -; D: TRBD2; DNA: TGTGCCAGCAGTGAAGCTCCGGGGGGGGCCCGAGGGGCCGCCTCCAATGAGCAGTTCTTC; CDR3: CASSEAPGGARGAASNEQFF
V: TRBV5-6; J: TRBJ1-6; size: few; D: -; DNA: TGTGCCAGCAGCTTGATCGAGTCACCCCTCCACTTT; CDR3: CASSLIESPLHF
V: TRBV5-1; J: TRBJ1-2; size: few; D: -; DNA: TGCGCCAGCAGCACGGGAGCCCAGGATGGCTACACCTTC; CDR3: CASSTGAQDGYTF
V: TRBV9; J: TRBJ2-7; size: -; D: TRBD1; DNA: TGTGCCAGCAGCTCCACGGGACAGACTAACTACGAGCAGTACTTC; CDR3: CASSSTGQTNYEQYF
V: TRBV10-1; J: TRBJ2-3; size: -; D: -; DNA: TGCGCCAGCAGTGAGTCAGGGGCAGATACGCAGTATTTT; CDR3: CASSESGADTQYF
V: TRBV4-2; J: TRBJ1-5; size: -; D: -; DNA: TGTGCCAGCAGCCAAGAGATTGGTGCGTATCAGCCCCAGCATTTT; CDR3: CASSQEIGAYQPQHF
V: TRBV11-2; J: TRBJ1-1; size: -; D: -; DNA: TGTGCCAGCAGCAGCGGGGGGCGTAACACTGAAGCTTTCTTT; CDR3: CASSSGGRNTEAFF
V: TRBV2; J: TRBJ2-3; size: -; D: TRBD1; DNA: TGTGCCAGCACCACAGGACAGGCAACAGATACGCAGTATTTT; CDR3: CASTTGQATDTQYF
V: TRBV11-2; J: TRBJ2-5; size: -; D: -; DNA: TGTGCCAGCAGCTTAGTCCGGGTAGAGACCCAGTACTTC; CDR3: CASSLVRVETQYF
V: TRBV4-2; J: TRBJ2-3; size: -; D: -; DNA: TGTGCCAGCAGCCAAGGACTTCCAGATACGCAGTATTTT; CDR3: CASSQGLPDTQYF
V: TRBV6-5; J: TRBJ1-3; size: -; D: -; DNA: TGTGCCAGCAGTCTGTCTCTCTCTGGAAACACCATATATTTT; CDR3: CASSLSLSGNTIYF
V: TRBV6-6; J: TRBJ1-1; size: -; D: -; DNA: TGTGCCAGCAGAAGGACACCTGAAGCTTTCTTT; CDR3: CASRRTPEAFF
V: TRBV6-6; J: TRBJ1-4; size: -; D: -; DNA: TGTGCCAGCAGTTACGAGTTTTGGGGGGATGAAAAACTGTTTTTT; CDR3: CASSYEFWGDEKLFF
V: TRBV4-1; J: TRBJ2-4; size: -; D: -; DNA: TGCGCCAGCAGCCAAGTGGGCAGGGAAAGGTCCAAAAACATTCAGTACTTC; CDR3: CASSQVGRERSKNIQYF
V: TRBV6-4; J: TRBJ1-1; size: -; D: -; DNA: TGTGCCAGTTCCAGTTTTCACACTGAAGCTTTCTTT; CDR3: CASSSFHTEAFF
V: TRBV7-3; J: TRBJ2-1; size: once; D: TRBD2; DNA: TGTGCCAGCAGCTTAGGGACTAGCTCATACAATGAGCAGTTCTTC; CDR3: CASSLGTSSYNEQFF
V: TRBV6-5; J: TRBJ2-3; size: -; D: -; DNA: TGTGCCAGCAGTTACTCGGGGGGGCGCGCAGATACGCAGTATTTT; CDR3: CASSYSGGRADTQYF
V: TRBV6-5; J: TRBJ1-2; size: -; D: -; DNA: TGTGCCAGCAGGGAGGGCTGGCAGGGCGGAAAGGGCTACACCTTC; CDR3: CASREGWQGGKGYTF
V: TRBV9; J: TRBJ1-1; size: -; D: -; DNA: TGTGCCAGCAGCACTCGGGGGGGGCTTGCGGACACTGAAGCTTTCTTT; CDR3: CASSTRGGLADTEAFF
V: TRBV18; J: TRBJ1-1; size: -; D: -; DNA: TGTGCCAGCTCACCCGGTTTTGGGCAGTACACTGAAGCTTTCTTT; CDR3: CASSPGFGQYTEAFF
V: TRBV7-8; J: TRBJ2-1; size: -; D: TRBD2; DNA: TGTGCCAGCAGCCGGGACTACAAGGGCCATGAGCAGTTCTTC; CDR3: CASSRDYKGHEQFF
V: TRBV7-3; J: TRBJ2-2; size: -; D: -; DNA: TGTGCCAGCAGCTTCACTAACACCGAGCTGTTTTTT; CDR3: CASSFTNTELFF
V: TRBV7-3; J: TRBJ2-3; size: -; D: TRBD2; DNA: TGTGCCAGCAGCTTAAGTCAGGGACTAGCGGGGAGTACAGATACGCAGTATTTT; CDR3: CASSLSQGLAGSTDTQYF
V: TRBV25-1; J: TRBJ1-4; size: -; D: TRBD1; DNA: TGTGCCAGCAGTGAGGGAACCGGGACAGATAATGAAAAACTGTTTTTT; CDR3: CASSEGTGTDNEKLFF
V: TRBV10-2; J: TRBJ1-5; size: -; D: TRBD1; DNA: TGCGCCAGCAGACACAACAGCCCGGGACAGCGACCCCCCGGCAGCAATCAGCCCCAGCATTTT; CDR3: CASRHNSPGQRPPGSNQPQHF
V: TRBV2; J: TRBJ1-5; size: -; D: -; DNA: TGTGCCAGCAGTGATGGGGGGTATAGCAATCAGCCCCAGCATTTT; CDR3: CASSDGGYSNQPQHF
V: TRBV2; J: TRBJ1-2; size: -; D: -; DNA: TGTGCCAGCAGTGAGGCCGTTGTCTACACCTTC; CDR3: CASSEAVVYTF
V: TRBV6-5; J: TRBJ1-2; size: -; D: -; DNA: TGTGCCAGCTTCGAGGGAATATATGGCTACACCTTC; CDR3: CASFEGIYGYTF
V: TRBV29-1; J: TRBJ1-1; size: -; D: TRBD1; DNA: TGCAGCGCTACGGACAGGGGCGACACTGAAGCTTTCTTT; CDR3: CSATDRGDTEAFF